This is a list of T cell receptor beta chains from one sample in a study of T cells in Graves' hyperthyroidism and ophthalmopathy. TCRdb re-derived calls from the multiplex PCR reads in MiXCR, one entry per CDR3 protein. Among approximately 400,000 distinct CDR3 sequences listed, approximately 19% were seen once. Material: blood. These receptors all come from a woman in her late teens or twenties with Graves' hyperthyroidism. CDR3s include the opening cysteine and the closing phenylalanine or tryptophan. D genes are given only for firm matches. Size values are once, few and many counts, or a class for expanded clones, and some rows have none.

TRBD1	TRBV29-1	.	TRBJ2-5	TGCAGCGCGGGACAGGGGGCGCGGGAGACCCAGTACTTC	CSAGQGARETQYF
TRBD1	TRBV5-8	many	TRBJ1-1	TGTGCCAGCAGCTTCCAGACAGGGAGCGCTGAAGCTTTCTTT	CASSFQTGSAEAFF
.	TRBV3-1	.	TRBJ2-2	TGTGCCAGCAGCCGTCGGGGGGCGACCGGGGAGCTGTTTTTT	CASSRRGATGELFF
.	TRBV30	.	TRBJ1-5	TGTGCCCGGAGTCTCGAAAGGGATTTCCCCCTTAGCAATCAGCCCCAGCATTTT	CARSLERDFPLSNQPQHF
TRBD1	TRBV11-1	.	TRBJ1-1	TGTGCCAGCAGGAGACAGGGACGCGGGAACACTGAAGCTTTCTTT	CASRRQGRGNTEAFF
TRBD2	TRBV9	many	TRBJ2-5	TGTGCCAGCAGCGGAGGGACTAGCGGGGGAGAGACCCAGTACTTC	CASSGGTSGGETQYF
.	TRBV6-1	many	TRBJ2-5	TGTGCCACCGGAGCATGGGGTGAGGAACAAGAGACCCAGTACTTC	CATGAWGEEQETQYF
.	TRBV20-1	many	TRBJ1-1	TGCAGTGCTAGAGATCTATTAGGGACGGACACTGAAGCTTTCTTT	CSARDLLGTDTEAFF
.	TRBV20-1	many	TRBJ1-2	TGCAGTGCTAGAGATACGGAGAGAGCTAACTATGGCTACACCTTC	CSARDTERANYGYTF
.	TRBV18	.	TRBJ1-1	TGTGCCAGCTCACCACGATATGGGAACACTGAAGCTTTCTTT	CASSPRYGNTEAFF
.	TRBV6-5	.	TRBJ2-7	TGTGCCAGCCGTTACCCTCCAAGCGGCAGCTCCTACGAGCAGTACTTC	CASRYPPSGSSYEQYF
.	TRBV20-1	many	TRBJ2-7	TGCAGTGCTAAACAGGGACACGAGCAGTACTTC	CSAKQGHEQYF
TRBD1	TRBV6-1	many	TRBJ2-2	TGTGCCAGCAATCCCATCCCCGCTGGACAGGGAGCCGGGGAGCTGTTTTTT	CASNPIPAGQGAGELFF
.	TRBV20-1	many	TRBJ1-5	TGCAGTGCTAGGTCTGGGGATCAGCCCCAGCATTTT	CSARSGDQPQHF
.	TRBV18	.	TRBJ1-2	TGTGCCAGCTCACCCCTAGGGGTGTCTAACTATGGCTACACCTTC	CASSPLGVSNYGYTF
.	TRBV20-1	many	TRBJ2-6	TGCAGTGCTAGAGTTCCGCAAGGCTCTGGGGCCAACGTCCTGACTTTC	CSARVPQGSGANVLTF
.	TRBV5-5	many	TRBJ2-2	TGTGCCAGCAGCTTTAACGGGGCCGGGGAGCTGTTTTTT	CASSFNGAGELFF
.	TRBV6-2/TRBV6-3	many	TRBJ2-7	TGTGCCAGCAAGGGGCGGGCCTACGAGCAGTACTTC	CASKGRAYEQYF
.	TRBV29-1	many	TRBJ2-5	TGCAGCGTTGAATTGGCGGTGAAGCAAGAGACCCAGTACTTC	CSVELAVKQETQYF
.	TRBV5-1	many	TRBJ1-1	TGCGCCAGCAGCTTAGGCGGAAAGAGCACTGAAGCTTTCTTT	CASSLGGKSTEAFF
TRBD1	TRBV6-1	many	TRBJ1-3	TGTGCCAGCAGTCTGCACAGGGGGAGGCCTGGAAACACCATATATTTT	CASSLHRGRPGNTIYF
TRBD1	TRBV12-3/TRBV12-4	many	TRBJ1-6	TGTGCCAGCAGTACGGGACAGGCGATTAATTCACCCCTCCACTTT	CASSTGQAINSPLHF
.	TRBV9	many	TRBJ1-1	TGTGCCAGCAGCGTAGGTCTAGCCAACACTGAAGCTTTCTTT	CASSVGLANTEAFF
.	TRBV6-5	many	TRBJ1-2	TGTGCCAGCAGTTACGGGGCCAGGAACTATGGCTACACCTTC	CASSYGARNYGYTF
.	TRBV19	many	TRBJ1-5	TGTGCCAGTAGTATCCCCTTTCAGCCCCAGCATTTT	CASSIPFQPQHF
.	TRBV6-1	many	TRBJ1-2	TGTGCCAGCAGTGAACTCCAGACCCTAGGCTATGGCTACACCTTC	CASSELQTLGYGYTF
.	TRBV7-9	many	TRBJ2-7	TGTGCCAGCAGCCCGGACAGGGACTACGACGAGCAGTACTTC	CASSPDRDYDEQYF
.	TRBV18	many	TRBJ1-1	TGTGCCAGCTCACCAGCCATGAACACTGAAGCTTTCTTT	CASSPAMNTEAFF
.	TRBV11-1	many	TRBJ2-7	TGTGCCAGCAGCTTAGCGCCGATGGGGGTCGCATCCTACGAGCAGTACTTC	CASSLAPMGVASYEQYF
.	TRBV7-3	once	TRBJ1-5	TGTGCCAGCAGCTTAAAGGGTAGGGGGGTCCTCAATCAGCCCCAGCATTTT	CASSLKGRGVLNQPQHF
TRBD2	TRBV9	many	TRBJ2-3	TGTGCCAGCAAAGCGGGGGGGAACACAGATACGCAGTATTTT	CASKAGGNTDTQYF
.	TRBV6-1	once	TRBJ1-2	TGTGCCACCCACCAGGGTTTGAGCTACACCTTC	CATHQGLSYTF
TRBD1	TRBV6-1	many	TRBJ1-2	TGTGCCAGCAGTGAGGACAGGGGCCATGGCTACACCTTC	CASSEDRGHGYTF
.	TRBV6-2/TRBV6-3	.	TRBJ2-5	TGTGCCAGCAGTTACTACGGCGGGCGGGCGACCAAGTACTTC	CASSYYGGRATKYF
TRBD1	TRBV29-1	many	TRBJ2-7	TGCAGCGTACCCACGGGACAGGGGACCCACGAGCAGTACTTC	CSVPTGQGTHEQYF
TRBD1	TRBV25-1	.	TRBJ2-7	TGTGCCAGCAGTGAGCCGGGACAGGACTCCTACGAGCAGTACTTC	CASSEPGQDSYEQYF
.	TRBV7-8	many	TRBJ2-6	TGTGCCAGCAGCTTATTAGGGGGGTCAAAAGGGGCCAACGTCCTGACTTTC	CASSLLGGSKGANVLTF